The T cell receptor (beta chain) described here comes from a study of T cell responses to AZD1222 COVID-19 vaccine. Study results and caveats: Nearly half of the spike-specific TCRs reportedly recognize variant regions that carry no mutations. Of the AZD1222 recipients, only five to seven were seropositive at baseline.

V was pared by 8 bases and J by 6 bases, with 1 base of the junction left unmatched. The CDR3 is 12 residues long. The germline V gene has CDR1 MNHEY and CDR2 SVGAGI. Only in-frame clones appear in the TCRdb table, and some are missing; sequencing was by immunoSEQ multiplex PCR. In the table there are roughly 150,000 clones, 85% to 95% of which are singletons. Details on this clone: Its specificity is unknown.

The genes are TRBV6-5 and TRBJ2-3; 11 nucleotides match TRBD1. Here the sequenced sample was peripheral blood, taken 28 days after the second AZD1222 dose. The clonotype comes from an adult who received the AZD1222 COVID-19 vaccine. CDR3 protein: CASGQGADTQYF. DNA for the CDR3: TGTGCCAGCGGACAGGGGGCCGATACGCAGTATTTT.